The clone carrying this T cell receptor (beta chain) was seen a single time. Trimming pared 6 bases from V and 2 bases from J, leaving 9 bases between. The germline V gene has CDR1 KGHDR and CDR2 SFDVKD. The CDR3 has 13 residues. This sample stems from a study of blood T cell repertoires in COVID-19. Here immunoSEQ multiplex PCR was the method, and the copy in TCRdb shows in-frame clones only, minus some. The sample shows 140,000 to 150,000 clones, around 82% of them seen only once. The rearrangement joins TRBV24-1 to TRBJ2-5; D gene ambiguous. The TCR sequence derives from a human donor with acute or convalescent COVID-19. The donor label of this sample is uncertain. The sample was peripheral blood. The CDR3 sequence is CATSNSAQETQYF. CDR3 sequence (DNA): TGTGCCACCAGTAATTCCGCGCAAGAGACCCAGTACTTC.